This is a list of T cell receptor beta chains from one sample in a study of Ad26.COV2.S vaccination and SARS-CoV-2 variants. The method was immunoSEQ multiplex PCR; TCRdb's version includes in-frame clones alone and lacks a portion of them. Altogether a few hundred thousand clones are present, 75% to 90% being singletons, with the ten largest covering under 2%. The sample here was peripheral blood, taken in a trial of Ad26.COV2.S vaccine versus placebo. These receptors came from a person aged 18 to 65 who received the Ad26.COV2.S COVID-19 vaccine or a placebo. The CDR3 runs from the conserved cysteine through the conserved F or W. Each record gives: clone size, V gene, D gene, J gene, CDR3 protein, CDR3 DNA. The D gene is left open where the match is weak. Clone size appears in some rows only: once, few, many, or a class for an expanded clone.

>-|TRBV3-1/TRBV3-2|TRBD2|TRBJ2-7
CASSQDPRSGRYEQYF
TGTGCCAGCAGCCAAGACCCGAGAAGCGGGAGATACGAGCAGTACTTC
>-|TRBV28|TRBD2|TRBJ2-2
CASCLAGGGTGELFF
TGTGCCAGCTGTTTAGCGGGAGGAGGCACCGGGGAGCTGTTTTTT
>-|TRBV6-6|-|TRBJ1-6
CASSYARVNSPLHF
TGTGCCAGCAGTTACGCCAGGGTTAATTCACCCCTCCACTTT
>-|TRBV12-3/TRBV12-4|TRBD1|TRBJ1-4
CASLGQAGEKLFF
TGTGCCAGCCTGGGACAGGCGGGCGAAAAACTGTTTTTT
>-|TRBV5-4|-|TRBJ2-6
CASSQDSSGANVLTF
TGTGCCAGCAGCCAAGACAGCTCTGGGGCCAACGTCCTGACTTTC
>-|TRBV12-3/TRBV12-4|-|TRBJ1-2
CASWNFNYGYTF
TGTGCCAGTTGGAACTTTAACTATGGCTACACCTTC
>once|TRBV19|-|TRBJ1-5
CASSHNRDNQPQHF
TGTGCCAGTAGTCACAACAGGGACAATCAGCCCCAGCATTTT
>-|TRBV5-1|TRBD2|TRBJ2-1
CASSLSPTREEQFF
TGCGCCAGCAGCTTGTCCCCTACGCGGGAGGAACAGTTCTTC
>-|TRBV7-8|-|TRBJ1-6
CASSLAGSATERNSPLHF
TGTGCCAGCAGCTTAGCGGGGTCAGCCACGGAGAGGAATTCACCCCTCCACTTT
>-|TRBV28|TRBD1|TRBJ1-5
CASSLLETGVEPQHF
TGTGCCAGCAGTTTATTAGAGACAGGGGTCGAGCCCCAGCATTTT
>-|TRBV7-2|-|TRBJ2-7
CASSFGVVLAPTYEQYF
TGTGCCAGCAGCTTTGGTGTGGTCTTAGCGCCCACCTACGAGCAGTACTTC
>-|TRBV19|-|TRBJ2-2
CASSLWYGELFF
TGTGCCAGTAGCCTCTGGTACGGGGAGCTGTTTTTT
>-|TRBV7-9|TRBD2|TRBJ2-3
CASSLSGRVDTQYF
TGTGCCAGCAGCTTAAGCGGGAGGGTGGATACGCAGTATTTT
>-|TRBV7-9|TRBD2|TRBJ2-7
CASSFRLAGSYEQYF
TGTGCCAGCAGCTTTCGACTAGCGGGATCGTACGAGCAGTACTTC
>few|TRBV11-2|-|TRBJ2-5
CASSSPGRQETQYF
TGTGCCAGCAGCTCTCCTGGGCGACAAGAGACCCAGTACTTC
>-|TRBV14|-|TRBJ2-5
CASSPFSEADGETQYF
TGTGCCAGCAGTCCCTTCTCCGAGGCGGACGGGGAGACCCAGTACTTC
>-|TRBV11-2|TRBD1|TRBJ2-7
CASSSQDRGTYEQYF
TGTGCCAGCAGCTCCCAGGACAGGGGGACCTACGAGCAGTACTTC
>-|TRBV27|-|TRBJ2-7
CASSSLTGSGSYEQYF
TGTGCCAGCAGTTCACTCACAGGGTCGGGCTCCTACGAGCAGTACTTC
>-|TRBV2|-|TRBJ2-3
CASRYFTDTQYF
TGTGCCAGCAGATACTTTACAGATACGCAGTATTTT
>-|TRBV28|-|TRBJ2-1
CASRPQYNEQFF
TGTGCCAGCAGACCGCAGTACAATGAGCAGTTCTTC
>-|TRBV11-3|-|TRBJ2-1
CASSLDRGSNEQFF
TGTGCCAGCAGCTTAGATCGCGGGTCCAATGAGCAGTTCTTC
>-|TRBV6-5|-|TRBJ2-7
CASSLQGYEQYF
TGTGCCAGCAGTCTCCAGGGTTACGAGCAGTACTTC
>few|TRBV7-8|TRBD1|TRBJ1-2
CASSLALSGTGGIGYTF
TGTGCCAGCAGCTTAGCCCTATCCGGGACAGGGGGAATCGGCTACACCTTC
>-|TRBV15|-|TRBJ1-5
CATSRDLPNSFQPQHF
TGTGCCACCAGCAGAGATCTCCCCAATTCGTTTCAGCCCCAGCATTTT
>-|TRBV2|-|TRBJ2-7
CASSLKVLGYEQYF
TGTGCCAGCAGTCTAAAGGTCCTGGGTTACGAGCAGTACTTC
>-|TRBV5-6|TRBD2|TRBJ2-1
CASSLVASGPYNEQFF
TGTGCCAGCAGCTTGGTGGCTAGCGGGCCCTACAATGAGCAGTTCTTC
>-|TRBV5-1|TRBD2|TRBJ2-1
CASSFLSGRGDNEQFF
TGCGCCAGCAGCTTTTTAAGCGGGAGGGGGGACAATGAGCAGTTCTTC
>-|TRBV5-6|-|TRBJ2-6
CASSSMDNSGANVLTF
TGTGCCAGCAGCTCCATGGACAACTCTGGGGCCAACGTCCTGACTTTC
>-|TRBV6-5|TRBD1|TRBJ2-2
CASRRDRGLTGELFF
TGTGCCAGCAGACGGGACAGGGGGCTCACCGGGGAGCTGTTTTTT
>few|TRBV7-3|-|TRBJ1-5
CASSSNNQPQHF
TGTGCCAGCAGCTCCAACAATCAGCCCCAGCATTTT
>-|TRBV5-1|TRBD2|TRBJ2-3
CASSYAGTSGSTDTQYF
TGCGCCAGCAGCTATGCCGGGACTAGCGGGAGCACAGATACGCAGTATTTT
>-|TRBV3-1/TRBV3-2|-|TRBJ2-5
CASSPWDKQETQYF
TGTGCCAGCAGCCCCTGGGACAAGCAAGAGACCCAGTACTTC
>once|TRBV10-3|TRBD2|TRBJ2-3
CAISIRRASGSWTDTQYF
TGTGCCATCAGTATACGTCGGGCTAGCGGGAGTTGGACAGATACGCAGTATTTT
>-|TRBV2|-|TRBJ2-1
CASSGGSDEQFF
TGTGCCAGCAGTGGGGGTAGCGATGAGCAGTTCTTC
>-|TRBV10-3|-|TRBJ2-7
CAITRTPEGYEQYF
TGTGCCATCACCAGGACACCGGAGGGCTACGAGCAGTACTTC
>-|TRBV7-8|-|TRBJ2-5
CASSQRGRRGGQETQYF
TGTGCCAGCAGCCAACGAGGAAGGAGAGGGGGGCAAGAGACCCAGTACTTC
>-|TRBV11-2|-|TRBJ2-3
CASSSSTDTQYF
TGTGCCAGCAGCTCTAGCACAGATACGCAGTATTTT
>-|TRBV6-5|-|TRBJ2-7
CASSPGQLPYEQYF
TGTGCCAGCAGTCCCGGACAGTTACCCTACGAGCAGTACTTC
>-|TRBV28|-|TRBJ2-1
CASARGGQPTGSNEQFF
TGTGCCAGCGCTAGGGGGGGACAACCGACAGGGAGCAATGAGCAGTTCTTC
>-|TRBV10-3|TRBD1|TRBJ2-7
CAAGRDRGYEQYF
TGTGCCGCCGGGCGGGACAGGGGTTACGAGCAGTACTTC
>-|TRBV6-1|-|TRBJ1-3
CASSDARGGGTIYF
TGTGCCAGCAGTGATGCCCGGGGGGGCGGCACCATATATTTT
>-|TRBV24-1|TRBD2|TRBJ2-3
CATSDPGRGRDTQYF
TGTGCCACCAGTGACCCGGGGAGGGGCCGGGATACGCAGTATTTT
>few|TRBV4-2|-|TRBJ1-1
CASSQDTGSEAFF
TGTGCCAGCAGCCAAGATACTGGATCTGAAGCTTTCTTT
>-|TRBV19|TRBD2|TRBJ2-3
CASSRTSGDVTDTQYF
TGTGCCAGTAGTAGAACTAGCGGGGATGTCACAGATACGCAGTATTTT
>-|TRBV6-6|TRBD2|TRBJ2-1
CASSQTSGSYNEQFF
TGTGCCAGCAGTCAGACTAGCGGATCTTACAATGAGCAGTTCTTC
>-|TRBV30|-|TRBJ2-2
CAWSTLPGQNTGELFF
TGTGCCTGGAGTACCTTACCGGGACAGAACACCGGGGAGCTGTTTTTT
>-|TRBV6-1|-|TRBJ2-7
CASSEVRGSGGYEQYF
TGTGCCAGCAGTGAAGTCCGAGGAAGTGGGGGATACGAGCAGTACTTC
>-|TRBV12-3/TRBV12-4|-|TRBJ2-4
CASSSTAQVVQYF
TGTGCCAGCAGTTCTACAGCACAGGTAGTTCAGTACTTC
>-|TRBV30|TRBD1|TRBJ1-5
CAWSATGRVNQPQHF
TGTGCCTGGAGTGCGACAGGGAGGGTCAATCAGCCCCAGCATTTT
>-|TRBV19|-|TRBJ2-5
CATKKGTALPYQETQYF
TGTGCCACCAAAAAAGGGACCGCCCTGCCGTACCAAGAGACCCAGTACTTC
>many|TRBV7-2|-|TRBJ2-7
CASSLGDGGLYEQYF
TGTGCCAGCAGCTTAGGAGATGGAGGGTTGTACGAGCAGTACTTC
>-|TRBV7-3|-|TRBJ2-1
CASSLTAIPNEQFF
TGTGCCAGCAGCTTAACGGCTATACCCAATGAGCAGTTCTTC
>-|TRBV5-1|-|TRBJ2-7
CASSYRELGLSEQYF
TGCGCCAGCAGCTACAGGGAGTTGGGGCTATCCGAGCAGTACTTC
>-|TRBV19|-|TRBJ2-7
CASSMGTASYEQYF
TGTGCCAGTAGTATGGGGACTGCGAGCTACGAGCAGTACTTC
>-|TRBV28|-|TRBJ2-7
CASSSSSPYEQYF
TGTGCCAGCAGTTCCAGCTCCCCCTACGAGCAGTACTTC
>-|TRBV7-8|TRBD1|TRBJ1-1
CASSSQGAVYTEAFF
TGTGCCAGCAGCTCACAGGGGGCAGTGTACACTGAAGCTTTCTTT
>-|TRBV19|-|TRBJ2-7
CASTDSTGSSIHEQYF
TGTGCCAGTACCGACTCGACGGGTAGTTCCATCCACGAGCAGTACTTC
>-|TRBV18|TRBD2|TRBJ2-7
CASSPGTSLHEQYF
TGTGCCAGCTCACCTGGGACTAGCCTCCACGAGCAGTACTTC